This T cell receptor beta chain is from a study of monozygotic twins with inflammatory bowel disease. Investigators pulled total RNA out of whole blood and did not sort T cells. Each TCR library used 3500 ng of total RNA. TCRdb re-called the 5' RACE reads; every CDR3 protein appears as one record, without DNA. This table holds 110,000 to 150,000 distinct CDR3 sequences. CDR3 length equals 15 residues. Per germline, CDR1 SEHNR and CDR2 FQNEAQ (reference sequence). The J gene is TRBJ2-3, the V gene TRBV7-9; TCRdb names TRBD2, which stays unverified in the absence of DNA. Sequencing was performed on blood. The sequence derives from a human donor with ulcerative colitis or Crohn's disease, or a healthy co-twin of an affected twin (not recorded which). CDR3 amino acids: CASSLDTGGSDTQYF.